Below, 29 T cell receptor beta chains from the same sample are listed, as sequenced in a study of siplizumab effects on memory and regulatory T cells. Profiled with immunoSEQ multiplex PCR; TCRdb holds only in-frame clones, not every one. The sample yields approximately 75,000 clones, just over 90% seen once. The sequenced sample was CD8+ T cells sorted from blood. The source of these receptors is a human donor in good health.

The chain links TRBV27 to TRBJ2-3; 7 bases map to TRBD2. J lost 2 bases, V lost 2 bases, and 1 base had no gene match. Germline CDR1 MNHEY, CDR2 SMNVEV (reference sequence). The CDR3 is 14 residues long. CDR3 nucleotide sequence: TGTGCCAGCAGTTTAGCGGGGGTCACAGATACGCAGTATTTT. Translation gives CASSLAGVTDTQYF.

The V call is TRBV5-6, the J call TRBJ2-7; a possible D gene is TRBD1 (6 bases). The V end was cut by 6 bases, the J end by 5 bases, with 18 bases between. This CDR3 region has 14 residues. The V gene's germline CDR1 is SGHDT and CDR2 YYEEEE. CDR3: CASTTPSGVNEQYF. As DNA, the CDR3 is TGTGCCAGCACTACACCTTCAGGGGTGAACGAGCAGTACTTC.

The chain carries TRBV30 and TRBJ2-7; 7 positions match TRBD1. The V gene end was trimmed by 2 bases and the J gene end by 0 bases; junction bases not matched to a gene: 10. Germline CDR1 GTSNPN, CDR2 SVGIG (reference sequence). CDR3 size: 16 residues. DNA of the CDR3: TGTGCCTGGAGTCAATCCGGGACAGTGGGCTCCTACGAGCAGTACTTC. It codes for CAWSQSGTVGSYEQYF.

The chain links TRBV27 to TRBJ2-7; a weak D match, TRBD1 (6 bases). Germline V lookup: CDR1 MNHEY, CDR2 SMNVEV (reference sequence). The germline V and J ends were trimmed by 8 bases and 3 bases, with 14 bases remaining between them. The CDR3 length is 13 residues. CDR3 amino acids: CASAYRAGYEQYF. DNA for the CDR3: TGTGCCAGCGCATACAGGGCCGGCTACGAGCAGTACTTC.

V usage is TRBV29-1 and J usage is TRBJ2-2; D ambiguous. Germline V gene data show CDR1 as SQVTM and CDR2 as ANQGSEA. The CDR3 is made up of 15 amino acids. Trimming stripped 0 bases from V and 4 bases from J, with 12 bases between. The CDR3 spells CSVEDSGWGTGELFF. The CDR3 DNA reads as TGCAGCGTTGAAGATTCCGGGTGGGGCACCGGGGAGCTGTTTTTT.

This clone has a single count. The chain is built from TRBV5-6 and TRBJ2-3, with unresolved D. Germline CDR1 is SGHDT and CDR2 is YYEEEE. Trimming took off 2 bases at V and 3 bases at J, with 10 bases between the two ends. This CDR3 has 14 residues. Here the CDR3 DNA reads TGTGCCAGCAGCTTTTCCGGTCGTACAGATACGCAGTATTTT. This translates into CASSFSGRTDTQYF. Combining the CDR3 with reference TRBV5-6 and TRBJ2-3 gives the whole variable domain DAGVTQSPTHLIKTRGQQVTLRCSPKSGHDTVSWYQQALGQGPQFIFQYYEEEERQRGNFPDRFSGHQFPNYSSELNVNALLLGDSALYLCASSFSGRTDTQYFGPGTRLTVL.

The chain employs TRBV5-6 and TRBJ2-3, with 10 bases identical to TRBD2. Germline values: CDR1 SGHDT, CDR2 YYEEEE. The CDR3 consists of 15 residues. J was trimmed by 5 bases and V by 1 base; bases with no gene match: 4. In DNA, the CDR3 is TGTGCCAGCAGCTTGTTGGTAGCGGGGGGAGATACGCAGTATTTT. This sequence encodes CASSLLVAGGDTQYF.

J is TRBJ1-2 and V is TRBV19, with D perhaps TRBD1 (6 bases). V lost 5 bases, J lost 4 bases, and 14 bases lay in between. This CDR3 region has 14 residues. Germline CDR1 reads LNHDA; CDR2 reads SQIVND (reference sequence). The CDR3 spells CASSASRGSYGYTF. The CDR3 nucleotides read TGTGCCAGTAGTGCAAGCAGGGGTTCCTATGGCTACACCTTC.

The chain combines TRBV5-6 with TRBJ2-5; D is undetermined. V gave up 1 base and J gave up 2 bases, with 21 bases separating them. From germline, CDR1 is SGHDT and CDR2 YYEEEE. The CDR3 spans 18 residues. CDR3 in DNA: TGTGCCAGCAGCTTGTGGGTCGGTACGGGTAGCTGGCAAGAGACCCAGTACTTC. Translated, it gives CASSLWVGTGSWQETQYF.

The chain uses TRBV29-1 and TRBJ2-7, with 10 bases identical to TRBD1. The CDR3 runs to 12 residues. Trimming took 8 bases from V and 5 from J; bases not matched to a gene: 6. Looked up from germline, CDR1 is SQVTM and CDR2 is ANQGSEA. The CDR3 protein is CSFGQGGNEQYF. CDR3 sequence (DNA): TGCAGCTTCGGACAGGGGGGGAACGAGCAGTACTTC.

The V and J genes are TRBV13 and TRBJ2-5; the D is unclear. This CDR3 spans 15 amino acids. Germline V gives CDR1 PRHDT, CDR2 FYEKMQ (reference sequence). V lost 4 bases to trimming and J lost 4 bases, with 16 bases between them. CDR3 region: CASSSTTGPRETQYF. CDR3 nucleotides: TGTGCCAGCAGCTCGACAACCGGGCCCAGAGAGACCCAGTACTTC.

The CDR3 is CASSEQGDYGYTF. For the CDR3, the DNA is TGTGCCAGCAGTGAACAGGGCGACTATGGCTACACCTTC. The chain uses TRBV6-4 and TRBJ1-2; perhaps TRBD1 as D (6 bases). Germline V gives CDR1 MRHNA, CDR2 SNTAGT. This CDR3 is built from 13 residues. V was shortened by 3 bases and J by 3 bases, with 8 bases between the two germline ends.

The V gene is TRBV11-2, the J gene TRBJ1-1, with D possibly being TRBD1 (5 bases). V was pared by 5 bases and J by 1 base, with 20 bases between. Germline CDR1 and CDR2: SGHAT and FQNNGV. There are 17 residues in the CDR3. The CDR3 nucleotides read TGTGCCAGCAGCCACAGGAGGGCCGAGAGTTCGAACACTGAAGCTTTCTTT. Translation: CASSHRRAESSNTEAFF.

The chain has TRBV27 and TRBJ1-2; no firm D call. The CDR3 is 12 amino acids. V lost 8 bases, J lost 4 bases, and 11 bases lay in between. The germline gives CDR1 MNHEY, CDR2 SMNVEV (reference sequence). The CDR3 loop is CASGLYSYGYTF. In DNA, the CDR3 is TGTGCCAGCGGACTCTACAGCTATGGCTACACCTTC.

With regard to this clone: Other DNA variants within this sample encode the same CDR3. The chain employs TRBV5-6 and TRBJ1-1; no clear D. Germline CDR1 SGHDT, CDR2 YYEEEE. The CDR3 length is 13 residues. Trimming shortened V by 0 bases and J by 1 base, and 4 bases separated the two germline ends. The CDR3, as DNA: TGTGCCAGCAGCTTGGGAGGGAACACTGAAGCTTTCTTT. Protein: CASSLGGNTEAFF.

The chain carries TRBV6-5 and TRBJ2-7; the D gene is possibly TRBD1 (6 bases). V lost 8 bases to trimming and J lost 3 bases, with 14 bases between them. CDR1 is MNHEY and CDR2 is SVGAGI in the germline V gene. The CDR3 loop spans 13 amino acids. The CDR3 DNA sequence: TGTGCCAGCGGTGTGGACAGCCACTACGAGCAGTACTTC. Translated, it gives CASGVDSHYEQYF.

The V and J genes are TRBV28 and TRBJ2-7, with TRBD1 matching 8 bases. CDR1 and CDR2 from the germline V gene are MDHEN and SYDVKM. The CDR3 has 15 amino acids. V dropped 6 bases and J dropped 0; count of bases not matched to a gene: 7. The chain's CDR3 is CASRQGAWTSYEQYF. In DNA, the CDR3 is TGTGCCAGCAGGCAGGGGGCGTGGACCTCCTACGAGCAGTACTTC.

The CDR3 loop is CASSLGTDDLEQYF. Written as DNA, the CDR3 is TGTGCCAGCAGCCTCGGGACTGATGATCTCGAGCAGTACTTC. The chain combines TRBV13 with TRBJ2-7; TRBD2 is a possible D gene (6 bases). From germline, CDR1 is PRHDT and CDR2 FYEKMQ (reference sequence). V was shortened by 5 bases and J by 6 bases, with 17 bases between the two germline ends. The CDR3 has 14 amino acids.

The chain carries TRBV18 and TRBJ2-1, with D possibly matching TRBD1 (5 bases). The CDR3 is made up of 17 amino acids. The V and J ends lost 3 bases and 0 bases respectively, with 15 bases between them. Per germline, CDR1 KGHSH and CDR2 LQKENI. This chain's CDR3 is CASSPYPTEHSYNEQFF. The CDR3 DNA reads TGTGCCAGCTCACCGTATCCGACAGAGCACTCCTACAATGAGCAGTTCTTC.

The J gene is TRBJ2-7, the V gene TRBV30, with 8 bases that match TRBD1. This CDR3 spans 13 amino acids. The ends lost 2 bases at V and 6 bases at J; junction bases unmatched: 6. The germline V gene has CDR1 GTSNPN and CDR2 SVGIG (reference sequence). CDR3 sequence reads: CAWSTTGGSEQYF. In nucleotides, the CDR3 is TGTGCCTGGAGTACCACAGGGGGGAGCGAGCAGTACTTC.

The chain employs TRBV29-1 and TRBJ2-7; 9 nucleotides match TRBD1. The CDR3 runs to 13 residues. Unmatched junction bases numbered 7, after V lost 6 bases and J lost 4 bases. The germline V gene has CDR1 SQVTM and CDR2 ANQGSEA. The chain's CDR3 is CSVLRDREYEQYF. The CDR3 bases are TGCAGCGTCCTCCGGGACAGGGAATACGAGCAGTACTTC.

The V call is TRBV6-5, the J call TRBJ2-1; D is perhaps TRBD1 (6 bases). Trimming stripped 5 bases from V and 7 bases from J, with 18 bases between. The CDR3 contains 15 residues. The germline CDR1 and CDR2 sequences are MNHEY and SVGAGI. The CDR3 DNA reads TGTGCCAGCAGTAGCACAGGGACAAAGGAAAATGAGCAGTTCTTC. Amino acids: CASSSTGTKENEQFF.

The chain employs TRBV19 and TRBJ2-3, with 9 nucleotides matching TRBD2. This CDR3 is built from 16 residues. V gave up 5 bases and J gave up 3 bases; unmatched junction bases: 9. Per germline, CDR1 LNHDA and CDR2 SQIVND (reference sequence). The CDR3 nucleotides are TGTGCCAGTAGTGCCCTGAGCGGGGGGTTGACAGATACGCAGTATTTT. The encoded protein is CASSALSGGLTDTQYF.

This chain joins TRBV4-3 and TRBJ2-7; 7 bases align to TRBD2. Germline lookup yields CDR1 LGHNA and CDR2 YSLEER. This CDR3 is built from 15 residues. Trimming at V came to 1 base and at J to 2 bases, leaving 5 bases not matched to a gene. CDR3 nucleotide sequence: TGCGCCAGCAGCCAAGGCGGGGGTCAACCCTACGAGCAGTACTTC. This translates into CASSQGGGQPYEQYF.

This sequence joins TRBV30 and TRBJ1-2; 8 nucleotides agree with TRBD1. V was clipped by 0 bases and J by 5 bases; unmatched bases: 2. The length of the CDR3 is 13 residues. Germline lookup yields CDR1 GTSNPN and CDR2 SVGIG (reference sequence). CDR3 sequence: CAWSVQGGYGYTF. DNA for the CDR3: TGTGCCTGGAGTGTACAGGGGGGGTATGGCTACACCTTC.

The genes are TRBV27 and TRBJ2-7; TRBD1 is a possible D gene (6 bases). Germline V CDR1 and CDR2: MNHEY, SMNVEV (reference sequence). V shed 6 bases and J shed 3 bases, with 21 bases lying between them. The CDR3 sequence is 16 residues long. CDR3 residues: CASRLRQVDSFYEQYF. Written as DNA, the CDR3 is TGTGCCAGCAGACTACGACAGGTAGATAGCTTCTACGAGCAGTACTTC.

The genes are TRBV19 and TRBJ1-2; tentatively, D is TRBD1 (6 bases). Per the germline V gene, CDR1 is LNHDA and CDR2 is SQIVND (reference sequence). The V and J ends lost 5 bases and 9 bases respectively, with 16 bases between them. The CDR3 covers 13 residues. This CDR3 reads CASSPTLQGSYTF. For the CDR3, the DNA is TGTGCCAGTAGTCCCACCCTACAGGGTAGCTACACCTTC.

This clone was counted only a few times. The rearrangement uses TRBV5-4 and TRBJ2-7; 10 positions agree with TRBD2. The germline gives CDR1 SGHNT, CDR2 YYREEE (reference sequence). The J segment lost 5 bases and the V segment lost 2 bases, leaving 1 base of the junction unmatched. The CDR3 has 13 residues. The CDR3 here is CASSFSGGDEQYF. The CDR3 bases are TGTGCCAGCAGCTTCAGCGGGGGGGACGAGCAGTACTTC.

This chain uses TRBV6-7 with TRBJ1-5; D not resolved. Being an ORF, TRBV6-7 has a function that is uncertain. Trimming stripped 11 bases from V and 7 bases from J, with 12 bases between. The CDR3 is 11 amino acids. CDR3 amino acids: CAPPTEQPQHF. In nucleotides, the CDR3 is TGTGCCCCCCCGACGGAACAGCCCCAGCATTTT.